The 27 T cell receptor beta chains presented below share a single source sample, sequenced in a study of T cell repertoires in cytomegalovirus infection. One entry per CDR3 protein results from TCRdb running MiXCR on the reads. The sample comprises around 210,000 distinct CDR3 sequences, 6.5% of which are singletons, and about 6% rests with the top ten. The sample comprised PBMCs. These receptors were obtained from a human donor in good health (CMV status not recorded). Some clones in this sample may be carry-over from other donors' samples.

This clonotype has at least ten counts. V and J are TRBV20-1 and TRBJ2-5; 7 bases map to TRBD1. The CDR3 totals 13 residues. CDR1 and CDR2 from the germline V gene are DFQATT and SNEGSKA (reference sequence). Trimming removed 2 bases from V and 2 bases from J; junction bases left unmatched: 2. CDR3 in amino acids: CSARQDRQETQYF. The CDR3 nucleotides are TGCAGTGCTAGACAGGACAGGCAAGAGACCCAGTACTTC.

This clonotype was recorded at least ten times. The chain employs TRBV29-1 and TRBJ2-5; tentative D call: TRBD2 (5 bases). The CDR3 totals 12 residues. The germline CDR1 and CDR2 sequences are SQVTM and ANQGSEA. V gave up 7 bases and J gave up 1 base, with 10 bases separating them. The CDR3: CSGTGFQETQYF. The CDR3 region has the DNA TGCAGCGGTACGGGATTCCAAGAGACCCAGTACTTC.

The J gene is TRBJ1-3, the V gene TRBV2; D not certain. CDR1 is SNHLY, CDR2 FYNNEI, per germline. The CDR3 is 15 residues long. Trimming removed 4 bases from V and 3 bases from J, with 13 bases in between. The CDR3 loop is CASSVDGLGGNTIYF. CDR3 DNA sequence: TGTGCCAGCAGTGTCGATGGCTTAGGTGGAAACACCATATATTTT.

The chain is built from TRBV4-3 and TRBJ2-7; 7 nucleotides align to TRBD1. This CDR3 is built from 14 residues. The V and J ends lost 2 bases and 6 bases, in that order; junction bases with no gene match: 7. CDR1 and CDR2 (germline): LGHNA, YSLEER. The CDR3 DNA sequence: TGCGCCAGCAGCCAAACAAGGGGGCGCGGCGAGCAGTACTTC. Its translation: CASSQTRGRGEQYF.

This clonotype was recorded many times. The V call is TRBV7-2, the J call TRBJ1-2, with TRBD1 matching over 9 bases. Germline CDR1 and CDR2: SGHTA and FQGNSA. V shed 5 bases, J shed 4 bases, and the junction held 8 bases outside the gene matches. This CDR3 is built from 15 residues. The CDR3 spells CASSATGTGLYGYTF. CDR3 coding DNA: TGTGCCAGCAGCGCTACCGGGACAGGGCTCTATGGCTACACCTTC.

This clonotype was counted ten times or more. The J gene is TRBJ1-1, the V gene TRBV2, with 12 positions matching TRBD1. Germline lookup yields CDR1 SNHLY and CDR2 FYNNEI. The CDR3 totals 17 residues. Losses at the gene ends were 4 bases for V and 5 bases for J; bases not matched to a gene: 11. The DNA for the CDR3 is TGTGCCAGCAGTGGCCCCGGGACAGGGGGCGTGGGGACTGAAGCTTTCTTT. Encoded protein: CASSGPGTGGVGTEAFF.

This clonotype was detected ten times or more. J is TRBJ2-7 and V is TRBV25-1; D gene unclear. The CDR3 loop spans 13 amino acids. Trimming removed 0 bases from V and 1 base from J, with 4 bases in between. CDR1 and CDR2 (germline): MGHDK, SYGVNS. The CDR3 is CASSEYESYEQYF. The CDR3 DNA reads as TGTGCCAGCAGTGAATATGAGTCCTACGAGCAGTACTTC.

This clonotype occurred many times. The chain has TRBV7-2 and TRBJ2-2; D possibly corresponds to TRBD1 (5 bases). The CDR3 covers 13 residues. The germline gives CDR1 SGHTA, CDR2 FQGNSA. Between the trimmed V and J ends, which lost 3 bases and 8 bases, there was a span of 10 bases. This chain's CDR3 is CASSFTREGELFF. CDR3 DNA sequence: TGTGCCAGCAGCTTCACCAGGGAAGGGGAGCTGTTTTTT.

This clonotype has more than one count but fewer than ten. V is TRBV29-1 and J is TRBJ2-1; D perhaps matches TRBD2 (5 bases). V was pared by 7 bases and J by 4 bases, with 17 bases between. CDR1 is SQVTM, CDR2 ANQGSEA, per germline. CDR3 size: 14 residues. In nucleotides, the CDR3 is TGCAGCGAGGGCAGGCCGGGGTCATACAATGAGCAGTTCTTC. It specifies CSEGRPGSYNEQFF.

This clonotype was observed many times. The chain joins TRBV11-2 to TRBJ1-2; D perhaps matches TRBD1 (6 bases). The CDR3 has 14 amino acids. Trimming shortened V by 2 bases and J by 3 bases, and 10 bases separated the two germline ends. Germline-derived CDR1 and CDR2 are SGHAT and FQNNGV. CDR3 DNA sequence: TGTGCCAGCAGCTTACCAGGGGCCGACTATGGCTACACCTTC. This encodes CASSLPGADYGYTF.

This clonotype was picked up a small number of times. The J gene is TRBJ2-1, the V gene TRBV14, with TRBD2 matching 9 bases. Germline V gene data show CDR1 as SGHDN and CDR2 as FVKESK. Trimming cost V 4 bases and J 10 bases; bases outside gene matches: 17. CDR3 size: 17 residues. This chain's CDR3 is CASSLRPGLALHGEQFF. The CDR3 DNA reads TGTGCCAGCAGCCTCCGTCCGGGACTAGCTTTACATGGGGAGCAGTTCTTC.

This clonotype was seen repeatedly, ten times or more. This chain uses TRBV10-3 with TRBJ2-7, with 9 bases matching TRBD1. Germline assignment: CDR1 ENHRY and CDR2 SYGVKD. The CDR3 totals 16 residues. The ends lost 2 bases at V and 2 bases at J; junction bases unmatched: 7. CDR3 in DNA: TGTGCCATCAGTGAGACCGGACAGGGGAACACCTACGAGCAGTACTTC. Amino acids: CAISETGQGNTYEQYF.

This clonotype came up many times. The genes are TRBV7-7 and TRBJ2-2; no firm D call. Trimming took off 6 bases at V and 7 bases at J, with 12 bases between the two ends. This CDR3 contains 13 residues. CDR1 and CDR2 from the germline V gene are SSHAT and FNYEAQ (reference sequence). CDR3 nucleotides: TGTGCCAGCAGTACGACCCACGGCGGGGAGCTGTTTTTT. It encodes CASSTTHGGELFF.

This clonotype was recorded a few times. This chain uses TRBV7-2 with TRBJ1-5; D unclear. V lost 1 base to trimming and J lost 1 base, with 14 bases between them. CDR1 is SGHTA and CDR2 is FQGNSA in the germline V gene. The CDR3 is 17 amino acids. CDR3 nucleotide sequence: TGTGCCAGCAGCTTAGGGCGTATCGGGAAGAGCAATCAGCCCCAGCATTTT. It codes for CASSLGRIGKSNQPQHF.

This clonotype was counted at least ten times. This chain links TRBV7-3 with TRBJ1-1; D may be TRBD1 (5 bases). The V gene's germline CDR1 is SGHTA and CDR2 FQGTGA. The CDR3 spans 14 residues. Trimming took 2 bases from V and 3 from J, leaving 10 bases between them. CDR3 region: CASSLQGTDTEAFF. In DNA form, the CDR3 reads TGTGCCAGCAGCTTACAGGGAACGGACACTGAAGCTTTCTTT.

The sample holds many counts of this clonotype. V gene TRBV12-3 or TRBV12-4 combines with J gene TRBJ2-2; D may be TRBD2 (5 bases). This CDR3 region has 15 residues. Trimming pared 4 bases from V and 7 bases from J, leaving 16 bases between. This CDR3 reads CASSSSPAGRGELFF. The CDR3 coding sequence is TGTGCCAGCAGTTCTTCCCCTGCGGGCCGCGGGGAGCTGTTTTTT.

This clonotype was recorded at least ten times. V and J are TRBV28 and TRBJ1-6; D remains ambiguous. The CDR3 is made up of 15 amino acids. Trimming removed 4 bases from V and 9 bases from J, with 16 bases in between. Per the germline V gene, CDR1 is MDHEN and CDR2 is SYDVKM. CDR3 protein: CASSYRVGRSSPLHF. CDR3 sequence (DNA): TGTGCCAGCAGTTACCGGGTTGGGCGGTCTTCACCCCTCCACTTT.

This clonotype was seen at least ten times. The chain recombines TRBV7-2 with TRBJ1-1, with 8 bases that match TRBD1. The CDR3 runs to 15 residues. The V gene end was trimmed by 5 bases and the J gene end by 9 bases; junction bases not matched to a gene: 14. The germline V gene has CDR1 SGHTA and CDR2 FQGNSA. The CDR3 DNA follows: TGTGCCAGCAGCGCGCCAGGGGGCCAAACACAAAAAGCTTTCTTT. Its translation is CASSAPGGQTQKAFF. Full variable domain (rest looked up from reference TRBV7-2 and TRBJ1-1): GAGVSQSPSNKVTEKGKDVELRCDPISGHTALYWYRQSLGQGLEFLIYFQGNSAPDKSGLPSDRFSAERTGGSVSTLTIQRTQQEDSAVYLCASSAPGGQTQKAFFGQGTRLTVV.

This clonotype was counted many times. The CDR3 loop reads CASSFSGDEQFF. The CDR3 DNA reads as TGTGCCAGCAGCTTTAGCGGCGATGAGCAGTTCTTC. The gene calls are TRBV7-2 and TRBJ2-1; possible D gene TRBD2, 6 bases. The ends were cut back, 3 bases at V and 8 bases at J, with 8 bases in the middle. This CDR3 contains 12 residues. Germline CDR1 is SGHTA and CDR2 is FQGNSA.

The DNA of the CDR3 is TGCGCCAGCAGCCAAGAGGCAGGGACGGGGTTCGCCGAGCAGTACTTC. Its protein product is CASSQEAGTGFAEQYF. The V gene is TRBV4-1, the J gene TRBJ2-7; D may match TRBD1 or TRBD2 (5 bases each). Germline V gene data show CDR1 as MGHRA and CDR2 as YSYEKL. The CDR3 contains 16 residues. V was pared by 0 bases and J by 6 bases, with 18 bases between.

This clonotype was found a few times. The rearrangement links TRBV28 to TRBJ2-1; maybe TRBD2 (7 bases). The CDR3 extends over 13 amino acids. CDR1 and CDR2 (germline): MDHEN, SYDVKM. The ends were cut back, 3 bases at V and 7 bases at J, with 10 bases in the middle. The CDR3 spells CASSLGGLNEQFF. Here the CDR3 DNA reads TGTGCCAGCAGTTTGGGGGGGCTTAATGAGCAGTTCTTC.

In its sample, this clonotype was seen many times. This chain's CDR3 is CASKQEGNQPQHF. The CDR3 nucleotides are TGTGCCAGCAAGCAAGAGGGCAATCAGCCCCAGCATTTT. V is TRBV2 and J is TRBJ1-5; no clear D. The CDR3 spans 13 residues. Germline V gene lookup returns CDR1 SNHLY and CDR2 FYNNEI. With 7 bases removed from V and 2 bases from J, the gap between germline ends came to 9 bases.

This clonotype came up many times. This chain connects TRBV29-1 to TRBJ2-1; D ambiguous. The V gene lost 3 bases and the J gene lost 7 bases, with 16 bases spanning the gap. The germline CDR1 and CDR2 sequences are SQVTM and ANQGSEA. This CDR3 is built from 14 residues. As DNA, the CDR3 is TGCAGCGTTGAGAACTACCCGCTGAGGAATGAGCAGTTCTTC. Encoded protein: CSVENYPLRNEQFF.

The table lists this clonotype with many counts. This chain connects TRBV12-3 or TRBV12-4 to TRBJ1-2, with unresolved D. V lost 4 bases to trimming and J lost 0 bases, with 12 bases between them. This CDR3 region has 15 residues. The CDR3 region is CASSSRGFSNYGYTF. CDR3 sequence (DNA): TGTGCCAGCAGTTCGCGCGGATTTTCTAACTATGGCTACACCTTC.

V usage is TRBV7-2 and J usage is TRBJ2-3, with TRBD1 matching over 7 bases. This CDR3 comprises 14 residues. The germline V gene has CDR1 SGHTA and CDR2 FQGNSA. Unmatched junction bases numbered 4, after V lost 5 bases and J lost 2 bases. CDR3: CASSRGLSTDTQYF. CDR3 coding DNA: TGTGCCAGCAGCAGGGGGCTATCCACAGATACGCAGTATTTT.

This clonotype has at least ten counts. The V gene is TRBV12-3 or TRBV12-4, the J gene TRBJ1-6, with a possible D match to TRBD1 (5 bases). V was clipped by 8 bases and J by 6 bases, with 11 bases between them. The CDR3 has 13 residues. This chain's CDR3 is CASLGDLNSPLHF. The CDR3 DNA follows: TGTGCCAGCCTAGGGGACCTTAATTCACCCCTCCACTTT.

This clonotype was counted many times. In DNA form, the CDR3 reads TGCAGCGTTGAGGGAGAGGGAAGCCCTGAAGCTTTCTTT. Amino acids: CSVEGEGSPEAFF. The chain joins TRBV29-1 to TRBJ1-1, with D uncertain. The CDR3 runs to 13 residues. The V end lost 3 bases, the J end lost 6 bases, and 14 bases lay between the germline ends. The germline V gene encodes CDR1 SQVTM and CDR2 ANQGSEA.